Sequencing of this TCR beta chain was carried out in a study of T cells in localized non-small cell lung cancer. This table comes from immunoSEQ multiplex PCR, and its TCRdb copy is limited to in-frame clones, with some not included. The sample yields some 10,000 clones, about 85% seen once. This CDR3 has 15 amino acids. CDR1 and CDR2 from the germline V gene are SGHTS and YDEGEE. V was trimmed by 0 bases and J by 0 bases, leaving 9 bases between them. The clonotype originates from a male donor aged 60 or over with stage III lung adenocarcinoma. The V and J genes are TRBV5-8 and TRBJ1-1; unclear D gene. This sample comprised peripheral blood, obtained before any cancer treatment. The CDR3 sequence is CASSLGAAMNTEAFF. For the CDR3, the DNA is TGTGCCAGCAGCTTGGGGGCGGCTATGAACACTGAAGCTTTCTTT.